This T cell receptor beta chain was recovered during a study of CD8 T cells in Susac syndrome. An input of about 0.5 to 1 ug of RNA was subjected to reverse transcription using random hexamers. TCRdb analysed the immunoSEQ multiplex PCR reads with MiXCR anew, one entry per CDR3 protein. The data contain 150,000 or so distinct CDR3 sequences, over 90% of them singletons. Negative isolation was used for CD8+ and CD4+ T cells, and FACS enrichment was applied to TEMRA cells. Germline CDR1 is MGHRA and CDR2 is YSYEKL. This CDR3 is 15 amino acids long. Trimming took 0 bases from V and 5 from J, leaving 10 bases between them.

The chain carries TRBV4-1 and TRBJ2-2, with D possibly matching TRBD1 (5 bases). The sequence was collected from a human donor with Susac syndrome. The sequenced material came from CD4+ T cells from PBMCs. The CDR3, as DNA: TGCGCCAGCAGCCAAGAGGTGGCAGGGACCGGGGAGCTGTTTTTT. Protein: CASSQEVAGTGELFF.